These 9 T cell receptor beta chains were all obtained from the same sample, sequenced in a study of shared T cell receptors in the human thymus. The protocol was immunoSEQ multiplex PCR, while the TCRdb copy is restricted to in-frame clones and leaves out a portion. The sample contains 700,000 to 750,000 clones, roughly 85% of which appear only once. The same sample was also used in a study of human thymus T cells.

Specimen: thymocytes. These TCRs come from a girl less than two years old with a congenital heart defect.

The rearrangement joins TRBV5-1 to TRBJ1-1; no definite D call. Germline V gene data show CDR1 as SGHRS and CDR2 as YFSETQ. Trimming left V 0 bases short and J 3 bases short, with 18 bases between. This CDR3 contains 17 residues. The CDR3 DNA sequence: TGCGCCAGCAGCTTGGCCCGGCGGGTCCGGCGTGACACTGAAGCTTTCTTT. It translates to CASSLARRVRRDTEAFF. Using reference TRBV5-1 and TRBJ1-1 for the parts outside the CDR3, the full variable domain is KAGVTQTPRYLIKTRGQQVTLSCSPISGHRSVSWYQQTPGQGLQFLFEYFSETQRNKGNFPGRFSGRQFSNSRSEMNVSTLELGDSALYLCASSLARRVRRDTEAFFGQGTRLTVV.

The chain employs TRBV9 and TRBJ2-3; the D gene is possibly TRBD1 (5 bases). The V gene lost 0 bases and the J gene lost 5 bases, with 19 bases spanning the gap. CDR1 and CDR2 from the germline V gene are SGDLS and YYNGEE. CDR3 length: 17 amino acids. In DNA form, the CDR3 reads TGTGCCAGCAGCGTAGCTACAACTACTCAGGGTGAAGATACGCAGTATTTT. This gives the protein CASSVATTTQGEDTQYF.

Only a few counts were recorded for this clone. The chain couples TRBV9 to TRBJ1-2; TRBD1 agrees at 9 bases. Germline CDR1 reads SGDLS; CDR2 reads YYNGEE. J gave up 4 bases and V 0 bases, and 16 bases lay outside the gene matches. The CDR3 sequence is 19 residues long. This CDR3 reads CASSVGEYRGPPSSYGYTF. The CDR3 DNA follows: TGTGCCAGCAGCGTAGGGGAGTACAGGGGGCCACCAAGTAGCTATGGCTACACCTTC. The whole variable domain, filled in from reference TRBV9 and TRBJ1-2, reads DSGVTQTPKHLITATGQRVTLRCSPRSGDLSVYWYQQSLDQGLQFLIQYYNGEERAKGNILERFSAQQFPDLHSELNLSSLELGDSALYFCASSVGEYRGPPSSYGYTFGSGTRLTVV.

This chain links TRBV14 with TRBJ1-3; 7 bases align to TRBD1. Germline CDR1 reads SGHDN; CDR2 reads FVKESK. With 7 bases clipped from V and 0 bases from J, the junction kept 9 bases outside the gene matches. CDR3 length: 16 amino acids. The DNA of the CDR3 is TGTGCCAGCAAAGGAGGGGGCCCTATCTCTGGAAACACCATATATTTT. Protein sequence: CASKGGGPISGNTIYF.

In its sample, this clone was seen once. This chain joins TRBV4-1 and TRBJ1-4; tentatively, D is TRBD1 (6 bases). CDR1 and CDR2 (germline): MGHRA, YSYEKL. V lost 5 bases, J lost 8 bases, and 18 bases lay in between. The length of the CDR3 is 15 residues. The CDR3 nucleotides read TGCGCCAGCAGCGTTCAGGGGAGGGGTGAGGAAAAACTGTTTTTT. Residues: CASSVQGRGEEKLFF.

The chain has TRBV7-2 and TRBJ2-5, with TRBD1 matching 8 bases. V dropped 2 bases and J dropped 2; count of bases not matched to a gene: 1. This CDR3 has 14 residues. Germline CDR1 is SGHTA and CDR2 is FQGNSA. The CDR3 is CASSLQGAQETQYF. DNA of the CDR3: TGTGCCAGCAGCTTACAGGGGGCTCAAGAGACCCAGTACTTC.

The gene calls are TRBV18 and TRBJ2-5, with TRBD1 matching over 10 bases. The J call could be wrong; TRBJ2-7 is a better fit for the DNA end. Per the germline V gene, CDR1 is KGHSH and CDR2 is LQKENI. The CDR3 has 15 amino acids. The CDR3 DNA follows: TGTGCCAGCTCACCCCGGGACAGGGGACCCTACGAGCAGTACTTC. Protein product: CASSPRDRGPYEQYF.

The chain uses TRBV10-3 and TRBJ1-6, with D unresolved. Germline V gene lookup returns CDR1 ENHRY and CDR2 SYGVKD. This CDR3 spans 14 amino acids. Trimming left V 5 bases short and J 8 bases short, with 13 bases between. The CDR3, as DNA: TGTGCCATCAGTCCGACTCTGGCTGATTCACCCCTCCACTTT. This encodes CAISPTLADSPLHF.

The chain uses TRBV19 and TRBJ1-2, with TRBD1 matching 10 bases. Germline V lookup: CDR1 LNHDA, CDR2 SQIVND (reference sequence). V lost 5 bases and J lost 4; bases outside the gene matches: 16. The CDR3 has 18 amino acids. CDR3 sequence: CASSPPPGQGSLSYGYTF. Here the CDR3 DNA reads TGTGCCAGTAGTCCCCCCCCGGGACAGGGGAGCCTTAGCTATGGCTACACCTTC.